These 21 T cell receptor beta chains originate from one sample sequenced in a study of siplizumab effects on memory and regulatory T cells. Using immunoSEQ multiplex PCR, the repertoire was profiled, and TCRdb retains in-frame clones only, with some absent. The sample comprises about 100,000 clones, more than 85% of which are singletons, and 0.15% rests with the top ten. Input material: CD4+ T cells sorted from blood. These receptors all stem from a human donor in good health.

The CDR3 DNA sequence: TGCGCCAGCAGCCAAGTAGTAGGGATCACAGATACGCAGTATTTT. Its protein product is CASSQVVGITDTQYF. The chain carries TRBV4-3 and TRBJ2-3; D is ambiguous. This CDR3 comprises 15 residues. The ends were cut back, 1 base at V and 2 bases at J, with 10 bases in the middle. Germline CDR1 LGHNA, CDR2 YSLEER.

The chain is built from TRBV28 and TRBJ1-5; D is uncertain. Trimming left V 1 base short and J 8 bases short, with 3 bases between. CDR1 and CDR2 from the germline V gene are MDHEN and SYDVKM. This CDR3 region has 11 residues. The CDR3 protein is CASSLFEPQHF. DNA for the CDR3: TGTGCCAGCAGTTTATTCGAGCCCCAGCATTTT.

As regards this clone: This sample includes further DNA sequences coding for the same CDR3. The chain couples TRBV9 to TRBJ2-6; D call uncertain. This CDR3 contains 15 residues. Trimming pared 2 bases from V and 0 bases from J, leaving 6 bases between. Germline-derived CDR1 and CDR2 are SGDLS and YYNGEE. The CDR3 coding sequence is TGTGCCAGCAGCGTCTCGGGCTCTGGGGCCAACGTCCTGACTTTC. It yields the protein CASSVSGSGANVLTF.

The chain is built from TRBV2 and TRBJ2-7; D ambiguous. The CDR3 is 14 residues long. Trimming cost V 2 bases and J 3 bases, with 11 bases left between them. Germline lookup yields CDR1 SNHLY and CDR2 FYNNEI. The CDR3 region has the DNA TGTGCCAGCAGTGAAATGTGGTACAGCTACGAGCAGTACTTC. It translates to CASSEMWYSYEQYF.

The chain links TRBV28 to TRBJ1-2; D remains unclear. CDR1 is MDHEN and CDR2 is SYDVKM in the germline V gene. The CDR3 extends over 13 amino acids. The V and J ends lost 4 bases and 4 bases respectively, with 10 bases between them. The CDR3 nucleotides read TGTGCCAGCAGTTCCACAGCCCTCTATGGCTACACCTTC. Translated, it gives CASSSTALYGYTF.

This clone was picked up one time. CDR3 sequence (DNA): TGTGCCAGCAGTTTATTCGGGGCCACAGATACGCAGTATTTT. It yields the protein CASSLFGATDTQYF. The V gene is TRBV27, the J gene TRBJ2-3; D is tentatively TRBD1 or TRBD2 (5 bases each). V lost 1 base and J 2 bases, leaving 7 bases between the germline ends. This CDR3 contains 14 residues. The germline V gene encodes CDR1 MNHEY and CDR2 SMNVEV (reference sequence).

This CDR3 reads CASRGTHTRFYSNQPQHF. The DNA of the CDR3 is TGTGCCAGCAGAGGGACACATACTAGATTTTATAGCAATCAGCCCCAGCATTTT. The chain recombines TRBV6-4 with TRBJ1-5, with D possibly being TRBD1 (6 bases). V was pared by 6 bases and J by 0 bases, with 21 bases between. Germline V CDR1 and CDR2: MRHNA, SNTAGT. This CDR3 is 18 amino acids long.

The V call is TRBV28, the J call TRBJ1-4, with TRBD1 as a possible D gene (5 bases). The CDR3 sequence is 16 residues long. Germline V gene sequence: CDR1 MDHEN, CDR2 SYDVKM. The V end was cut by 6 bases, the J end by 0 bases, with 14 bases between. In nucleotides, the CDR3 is TGTGCCAGCAGCGGTTGGCGACAGTCAACTAATGAAAAACTGTTTTTT. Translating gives CASSGWRQSTNEKLFF.

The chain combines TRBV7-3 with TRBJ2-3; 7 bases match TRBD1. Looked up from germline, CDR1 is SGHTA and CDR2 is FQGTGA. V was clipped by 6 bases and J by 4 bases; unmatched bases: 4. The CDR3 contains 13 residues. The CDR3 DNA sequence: TGTGCCAGCAGTCGACAGGGTCCAGATACGCAGTATTTT. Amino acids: CASSRQGPDTQYF.

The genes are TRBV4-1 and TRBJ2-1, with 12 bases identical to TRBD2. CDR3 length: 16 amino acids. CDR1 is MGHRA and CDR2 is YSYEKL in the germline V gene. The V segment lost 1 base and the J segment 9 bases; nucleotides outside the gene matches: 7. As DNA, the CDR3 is TGCGCCAGCAGCCAAGTCCCTAGCGGGGGGGCGGGTGAGCAGTTCTTC. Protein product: CASSQVPSGGAGEQFF.

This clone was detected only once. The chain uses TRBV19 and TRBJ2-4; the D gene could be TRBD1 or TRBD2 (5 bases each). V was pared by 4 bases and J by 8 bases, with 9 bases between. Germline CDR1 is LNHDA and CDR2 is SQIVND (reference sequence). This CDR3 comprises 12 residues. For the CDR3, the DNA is TGTGCCAGTAGTAGGGACGGGGACATTCAGTACTTC. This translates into CASSRDGDIQYF.

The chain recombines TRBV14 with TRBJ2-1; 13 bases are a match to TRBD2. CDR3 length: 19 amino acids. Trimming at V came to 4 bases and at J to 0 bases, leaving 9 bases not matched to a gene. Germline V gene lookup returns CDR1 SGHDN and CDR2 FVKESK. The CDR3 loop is CASSLRLAGGFSSYNEQFF. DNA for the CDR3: TGTGCCAGCAGCCTCAGACTAGCGGGGGGATTTAGCTCCTACAATGAGCAGTTCTTC.

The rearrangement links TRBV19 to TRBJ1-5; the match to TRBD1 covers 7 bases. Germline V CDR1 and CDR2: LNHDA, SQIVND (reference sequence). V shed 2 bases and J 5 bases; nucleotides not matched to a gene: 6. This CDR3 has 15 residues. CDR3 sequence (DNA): TGTGCCAGTAGTATAATGGGTACAGGGGATCAGCCCCAGCATTTT. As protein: CASSIMGTGDQPQHF.

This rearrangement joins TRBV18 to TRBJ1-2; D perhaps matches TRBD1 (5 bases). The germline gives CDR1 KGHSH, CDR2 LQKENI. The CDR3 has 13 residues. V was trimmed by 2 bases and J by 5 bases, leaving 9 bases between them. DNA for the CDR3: TGTGCCAGCTCACCATCTGGGGGTTATGGCTACACCTTC. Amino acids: CASSPSGGYGYTF. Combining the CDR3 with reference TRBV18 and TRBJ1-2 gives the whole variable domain NAGVMQNPRHLVRRRGQEARLRCSPMKGHSHVYWYRQLPEEGLKFMVYLQKENIIDESGMPKERFSAEFPKEGPSILRIQQVVRGDSAAYFCASSPSGGYGYTFGSGTRLTVV.

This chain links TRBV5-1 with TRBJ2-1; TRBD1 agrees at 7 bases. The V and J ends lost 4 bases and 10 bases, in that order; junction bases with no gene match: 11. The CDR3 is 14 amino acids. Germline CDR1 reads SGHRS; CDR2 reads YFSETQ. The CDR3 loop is CASSASSGGREQFF. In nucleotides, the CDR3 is TGCGCCAGCAGCGCCAGTTCAGGGGGTAGGGAGCAGTTCTTC.

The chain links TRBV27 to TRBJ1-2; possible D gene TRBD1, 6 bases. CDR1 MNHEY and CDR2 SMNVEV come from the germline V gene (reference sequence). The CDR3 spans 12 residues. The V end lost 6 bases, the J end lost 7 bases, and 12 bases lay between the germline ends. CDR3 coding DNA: TGTGCCAGCAGGCCACAGGGTTCTGGCTACACCTTC. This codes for CASRPQGSGYTF.

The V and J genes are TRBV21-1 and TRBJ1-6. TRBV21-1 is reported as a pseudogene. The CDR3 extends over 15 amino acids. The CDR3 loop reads CASSADRGSGSPLHF. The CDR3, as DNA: TGTGCCAGCAGCGCAGATCGGGGTTCAGGTTCACCCCTCCACTTT.

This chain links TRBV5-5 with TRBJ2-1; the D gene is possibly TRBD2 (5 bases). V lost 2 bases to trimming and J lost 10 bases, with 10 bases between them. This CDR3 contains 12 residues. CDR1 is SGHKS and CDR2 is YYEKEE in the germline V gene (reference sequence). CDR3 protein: CASSFKSSEQFF. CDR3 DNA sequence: TGTGCCAGCAGCTTTAAGTCTAGCGAGCAGTTCTTC.

CDR3 coding DNA: TGTGCCAGCAGCTCGACAGGGGTTGACTATGGCTACACCTTC. Translated: CASSSTGVDYGYTF. The chain uses TRBV7-3 and TRBJ1-2; 8 nucleotides agree with TRBD1. Germline V gene lookup returns CDR1 SGHTA and CDR2 FQGTGA. The CDR3 sequence is 14 residues long. V lost 4 bases and J lost 3; bases outside the gene matches: 4.

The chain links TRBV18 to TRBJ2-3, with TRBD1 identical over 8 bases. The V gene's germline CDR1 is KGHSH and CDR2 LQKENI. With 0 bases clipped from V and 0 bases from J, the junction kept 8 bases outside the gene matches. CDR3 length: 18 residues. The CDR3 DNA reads TGTGCCAGCTCACCACCCCGGACAGGGACAACTAGCACAGATACGCAGTATTTT. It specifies CASSPPRTGTTSTDTQYF. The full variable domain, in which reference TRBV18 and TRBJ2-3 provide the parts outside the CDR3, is NAGVMQNPRHLVRRRGQEARLRCSPMKGHSHVYWYRQLPEEGLKFMVYLQKENIIDESGMPKERFSAEFPKEGPSILRIQQVVRGDSAAYFCASSPPRTGTTSTDTQYFGPGTRLTVL.

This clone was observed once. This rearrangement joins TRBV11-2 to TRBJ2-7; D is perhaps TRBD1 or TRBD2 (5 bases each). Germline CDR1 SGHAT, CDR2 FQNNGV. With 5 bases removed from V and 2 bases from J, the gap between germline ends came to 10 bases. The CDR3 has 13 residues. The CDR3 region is CASSTGTPYEQYF. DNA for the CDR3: TGTGCCAGCAGCACCGGGACCCCCTACGAGCAGTACTTC.